The rows below give T cell receptor beta chains drawn from one sample of a study of blood T cells in healthy people across ages. Using its own MiXCR run on the 5' RACE reads, TCRdb lists one record per CDR3 protein. The sample shows over a million distinct CDR3 sequences, about 43% of them seen only once. The sample taken for sequencing was blood. The receptors shown here come from a woman between 18 and 30 years old in good health. CDR3s include the opening cysteine and the closing phenylalanine or tryptophan. A D gene is named only where the DNA matches it firmly. Only some rows state a clone size, as once, few, many or a class for expanded clones.

D gene,clone size,J gene,V gene,CDR3 DNA,CDR3 protein
.,.,TRBJ2-3,TRBV27,TGTGCCAGCAGTTCGCTCCGGGAGAGAGATACGCAGTATTTT,CASSSLRERDTQYF
.,.,TRBJ1-1,TRBV9,TGTGCCAGCAGCCGCCGGGACACTTCCGCCGGAGAAGCTTTCTTT,CASSRRDTSAGEAFF
TRBD2,few,TRBJ2-7,TRBV3-1,TGTGCCAGCAGCCAAGGGAAGCGGGGGTCCTCCTACGAGCAGTACTTC,CASSQGKRGSSYEQYF
.,.,TRBJ2-4,TRBV27,TGTGCCAGCAGTTTATCGTCCGGTTGGGAGCAGTACTTC,CASSLSSGWEQYF
TRBD2,.,TRBJ2-7,TRBV6-5,TGTGTTGCTAGCGGCTACAATGAGCAGTACTTC,CVASGYNEQYF
TRBD2,.,TRBJ2-1,TRBV2,TGTGCCAGCAGTACCCTGACTAGCGGGGGGTCTAACAATGAGCAGTTCTTC,CASSTLTSGGSNNEQFF
TRBD1,.,TRBJ1-2,TRBV28,TGTGCCAGCGCGGACAGGATTAACTATGGCTACACCTTC,CASADRINYGYTF
TRBD1,.,TRBJ2-2,TRBV20-1,TGCAGTGCTAGAGTTGCCGGGACAGTGAACACCGGGGAGCTGTTTTTT,CSARVAGTVNTGELFF
TRBD2,.,TRBJ2-7,TRBV7-9,TGTGCCAGCAGCTTAGGCCTCACTAGCGGGAGGTTCCCTAGGTGGTACTTC,CASSLGLTSGRFPRWYF
TRBD1,once,TRBJ1-1,TRBV12-3/TRBV12-4,TGTGCCAGCAGCACGACAGGGGGCTATTCTGTAGCTTTCTTT,CASSTTGGYSVAFF
.,few,TRBJ1-2,TRBV7-2,TGTGCCAGCAGCCCACTTCGGTCTAACTATGGCTACACCTTC,CASSPLRSNYGYTF
.,.,TRBJ2-4,TRBV2,TGTGCCAGCAGTGAAAGCAGTGTTCGGTACTTC,CASSESSVRYF
.,few,TRBJ2-1,TRBV12-3/TRBV12-4,TGTGCCAGCAGCCTTCTCCCCGGGAATAGAAATGAGCAGTTCTTC,CASSLLPGNRNEQFF